This TCR beta chain is drawn from a study of T cell repertoires in cytomegalovirus infection. At the level of the study: Evidence of both CMV infection and a matching HLA type came from public TCR beta signatures.

To note about this clonotype: Its antigen is unknown.

Study results and limitations: The ex vivo response showed dominance by HLA-C-restricted CMV-specific TCR beta clonotypes. Cumulative public TCR beta family frequency identified CMV carriers with the relevant HLA.

This CDR3 has 16 amino acids. CDR1 and CDR2 from the germline V gene are SGHKS and YYEKEE (reference sequence). Unmatched junction bases numbered 8, after V lost 0 bases and J lost 8 bases. TCRdb re-analysed the reads in MiXCR, keeping a single row per CDR3 protein. Of around 180,000 distinct CDR3 sequences listed, 28% are singletons. The chain couples TRBV5-5 to TRBJ1-4; 9 bases align to TRBD1. The material sequenced was PBMCs. The TCR was taken from a human donor in good health (CMV status not recorded). Some clones in this sample may be carry-over from other donors' samples. The CDR3 nucleotides read TGTGCCAGCAGCTTGGGCCGTTGGACAGGGGACGAAAAACTGTTTTTT. Translating gives CASSLGRWTGDEKLFF.